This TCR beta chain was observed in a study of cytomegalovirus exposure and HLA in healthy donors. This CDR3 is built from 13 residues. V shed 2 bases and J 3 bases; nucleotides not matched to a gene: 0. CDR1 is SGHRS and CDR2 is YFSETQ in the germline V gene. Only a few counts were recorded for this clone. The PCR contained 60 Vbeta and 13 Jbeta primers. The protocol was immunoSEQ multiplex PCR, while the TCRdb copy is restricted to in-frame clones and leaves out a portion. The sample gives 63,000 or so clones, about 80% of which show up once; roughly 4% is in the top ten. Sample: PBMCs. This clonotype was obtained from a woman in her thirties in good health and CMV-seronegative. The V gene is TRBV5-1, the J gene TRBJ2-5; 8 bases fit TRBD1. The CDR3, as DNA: TGCGCCAGCAGCTTACAGGGGGAAGAGACCCAGTACTTC. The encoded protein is CASSLQGEETQYF.